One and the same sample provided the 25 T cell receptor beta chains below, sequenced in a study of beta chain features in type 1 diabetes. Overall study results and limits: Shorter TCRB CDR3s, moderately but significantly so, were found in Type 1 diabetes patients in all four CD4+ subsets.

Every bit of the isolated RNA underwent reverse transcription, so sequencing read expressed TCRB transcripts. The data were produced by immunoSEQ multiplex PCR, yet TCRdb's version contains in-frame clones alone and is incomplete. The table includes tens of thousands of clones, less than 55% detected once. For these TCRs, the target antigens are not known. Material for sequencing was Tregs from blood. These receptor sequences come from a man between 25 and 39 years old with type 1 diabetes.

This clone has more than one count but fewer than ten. Here the CDR3 reads CASSPSVQGVGGELFF. The CDR3 bases are TGTGCCAGCTCACCATCCGTCCAGGGGGTCGGCGGGGAGCTGTTTTTT. V and J are TRBV18 and TRBJ2-2; 7 nucleotides agree with TRBD1. CDR1 and CDR2 (germline): KGHSH, LQKENI. The length of the CDR3 is 16 residues. Trimming cost V 2 bases and J 7 bases; bases outside gene matches: 10.

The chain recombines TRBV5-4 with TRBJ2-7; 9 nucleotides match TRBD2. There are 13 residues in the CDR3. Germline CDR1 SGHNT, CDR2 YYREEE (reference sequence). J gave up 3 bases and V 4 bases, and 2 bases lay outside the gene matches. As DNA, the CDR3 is TGTGCCAGCAGCCAAGCGGGAGGCTACGAGCAGTACTTC. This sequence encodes CASSQAGGYEQYF.

CDR3 region: CASSLEGQGWATRNQPQHF. The CDR3 region has the DNA TGTGCCAGCAGCTTAGAGGGACAGGGATGGGCCACCAGGAATCAGCCCCAGCATTTT. The chain joins TRBV7-2 to TRBJ1-5, with 9 nucleotides matching TRBD1. CDR1 SGHTA and CDR2 FQGNSA come from the germline V gene. After removal of 1 base from V and 4 bases from J, the junction contained 14 bases not matched to a gene. The CDR3 sequence is 19 residues long.

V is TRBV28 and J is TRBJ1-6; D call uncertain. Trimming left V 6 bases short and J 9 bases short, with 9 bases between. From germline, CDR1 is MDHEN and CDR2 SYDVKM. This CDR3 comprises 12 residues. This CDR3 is CASRTEGSPLHF. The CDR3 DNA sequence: TGTGCCAGCAGAACCGAGGGTTCACCCCTCCACTTT.

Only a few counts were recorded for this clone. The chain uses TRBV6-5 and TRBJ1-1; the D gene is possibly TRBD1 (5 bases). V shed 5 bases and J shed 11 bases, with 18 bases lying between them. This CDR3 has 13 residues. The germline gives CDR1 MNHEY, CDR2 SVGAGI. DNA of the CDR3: TGTGCCAGCAGTCCGACGGGGCGGGAAAGGGCTTTCTTT. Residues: CASSPTGRERAFF.

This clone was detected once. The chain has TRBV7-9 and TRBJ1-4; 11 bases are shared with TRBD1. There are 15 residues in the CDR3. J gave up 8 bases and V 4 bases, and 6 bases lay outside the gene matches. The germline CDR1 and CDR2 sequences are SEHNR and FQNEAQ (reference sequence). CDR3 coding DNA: TGTGCCAGCAGCTCTGGGACAGGGGGTGACGAAAAACTGTTTTTT. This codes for CASSSGTGGDEKLFF.

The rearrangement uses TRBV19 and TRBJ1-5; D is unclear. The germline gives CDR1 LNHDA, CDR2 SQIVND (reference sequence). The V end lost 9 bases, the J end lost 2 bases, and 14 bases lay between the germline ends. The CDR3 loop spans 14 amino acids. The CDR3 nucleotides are TGTGCCAGCCGAGGAGTGGCGGGCAATCAGCCCCAGCATTTT. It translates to CASRGVAGNQPQHF.

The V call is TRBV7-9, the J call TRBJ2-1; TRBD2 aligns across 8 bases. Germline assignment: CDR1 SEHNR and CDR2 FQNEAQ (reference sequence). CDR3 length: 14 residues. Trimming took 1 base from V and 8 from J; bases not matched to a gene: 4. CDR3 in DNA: TGTGCCAGCAGCTTAGGCGGGACTAGATATGAGCAGTTCTTC. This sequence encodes CASSLGGTRYEQFF.

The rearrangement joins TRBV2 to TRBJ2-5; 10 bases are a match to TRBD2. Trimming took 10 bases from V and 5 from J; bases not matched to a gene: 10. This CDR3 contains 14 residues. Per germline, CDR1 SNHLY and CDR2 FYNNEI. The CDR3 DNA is TGTGCCACCCGGGCTAGCGGGAGTTTGGAGACCCAGTACTTC. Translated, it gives CATRASGSLETQYF. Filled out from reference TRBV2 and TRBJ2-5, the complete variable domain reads EPEVTQTPSHQVTQMGQEVILRCVPISNHLYFYWYRQILGQKVEFLVSFYNNEISEKSEIFDDQFSVERPDGSNFTLKIRSTKLEDSAMYFCATRASGSLETQYFGPGTRLLVL.

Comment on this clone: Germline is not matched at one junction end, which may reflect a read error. The CDR3 region is CASSLSGGVNEKLVF. CDR3 DNA: TGTGCCAGCAGCTTATCCGGGGGAGTTAATGAAAAACTGGTTTTT. The V and J genes are TRBV7-9 and TRBJ1-4; tentatively, D is TRBD1 (5 bases). The V gene's germline CDR1 is SEHNR and CDR2 FQNEAQ (reference sequence). The CDR3 length is 15 residues.

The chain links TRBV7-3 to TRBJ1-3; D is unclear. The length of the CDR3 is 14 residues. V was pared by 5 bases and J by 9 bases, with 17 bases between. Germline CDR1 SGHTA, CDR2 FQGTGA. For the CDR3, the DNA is TGTGCCAGCAGCACTAGCGCGTATGACGGCACCATATATTTT. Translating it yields CASSTSAYDGTIYF.

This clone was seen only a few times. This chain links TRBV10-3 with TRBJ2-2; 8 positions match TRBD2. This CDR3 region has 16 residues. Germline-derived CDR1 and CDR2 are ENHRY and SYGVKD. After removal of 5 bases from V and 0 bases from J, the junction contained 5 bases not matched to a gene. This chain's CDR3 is CAISQTSGTNTGELFF. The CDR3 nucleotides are TGTGCCATCAGTCAAACTAGCGGAACGAACACCGGGGAGCTGTTTTTT.

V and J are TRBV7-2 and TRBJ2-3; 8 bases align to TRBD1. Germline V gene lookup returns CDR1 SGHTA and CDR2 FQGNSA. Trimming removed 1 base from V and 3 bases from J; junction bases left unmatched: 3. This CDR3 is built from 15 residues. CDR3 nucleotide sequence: TGTGCCAGCAGCTTAGAACGGACAGGGACAGATACGCAGTATTTT. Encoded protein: CASSLERTGTDTQYF.

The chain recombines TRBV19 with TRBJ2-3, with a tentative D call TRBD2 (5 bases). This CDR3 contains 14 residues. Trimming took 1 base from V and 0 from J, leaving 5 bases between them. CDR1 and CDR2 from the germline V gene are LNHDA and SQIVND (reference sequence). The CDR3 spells CASSIAGSTDTQYF. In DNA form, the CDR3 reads TGTGCCAGTAGTATAGCGGGAAGCACAGATACGCAGTATTTT.

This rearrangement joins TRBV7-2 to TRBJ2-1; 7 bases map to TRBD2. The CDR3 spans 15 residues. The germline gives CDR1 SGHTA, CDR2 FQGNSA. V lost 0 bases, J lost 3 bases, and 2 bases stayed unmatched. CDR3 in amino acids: CASSLAAGDYNEQFF. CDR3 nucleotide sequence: TGTGCCAGCAGCTTAGCGGCGGGAGACTACAATGAGCAGTTCTTC.

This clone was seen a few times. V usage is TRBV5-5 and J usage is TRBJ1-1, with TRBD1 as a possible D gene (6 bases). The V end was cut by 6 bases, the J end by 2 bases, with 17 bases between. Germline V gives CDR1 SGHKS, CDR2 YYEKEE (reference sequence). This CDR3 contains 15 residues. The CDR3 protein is CASTETGHLNTEAFF. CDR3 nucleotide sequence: TGTGCCAGCACCGAAACGGGACACCTAAACACTGAAGCTTTCTTT. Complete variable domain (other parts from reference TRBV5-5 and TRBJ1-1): DAGVTQSPTHLIKTRGQQVTLRCSPISGHKSVSWYQQVLGQGPQFIFQYYEKEERGRGNFPDRFSARQFPNYSSELNVNALLLGDSALYLCASTETGHLNTEAFFGQGTRLTVV.

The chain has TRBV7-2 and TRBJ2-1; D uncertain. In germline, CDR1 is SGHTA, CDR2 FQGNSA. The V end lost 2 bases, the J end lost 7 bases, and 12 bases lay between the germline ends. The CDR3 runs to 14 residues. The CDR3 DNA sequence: TGTGCCAGCAGCTTAATCCGCAGCGTTAATGAGCAGTTCTTC. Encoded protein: CASSLIRSVNEQFF.

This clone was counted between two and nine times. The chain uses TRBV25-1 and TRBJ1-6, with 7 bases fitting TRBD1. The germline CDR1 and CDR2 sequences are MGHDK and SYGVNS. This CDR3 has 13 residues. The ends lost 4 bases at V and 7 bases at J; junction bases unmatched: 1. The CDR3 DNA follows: TGTGCCAGCAGTGTCAGGGGGAATTCACCCCTCCACTTT. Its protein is CASSVRGNSPLHF.

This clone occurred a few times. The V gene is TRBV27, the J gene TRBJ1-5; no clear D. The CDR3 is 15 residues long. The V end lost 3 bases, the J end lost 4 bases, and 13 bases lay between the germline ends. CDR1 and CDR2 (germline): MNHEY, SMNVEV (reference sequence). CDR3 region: CASSFSKPVNQPQHF. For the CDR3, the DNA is TGTGCCAGCAGTTTCTCCAAGCCCGTAAATCAGCCCCAGCATTTT.

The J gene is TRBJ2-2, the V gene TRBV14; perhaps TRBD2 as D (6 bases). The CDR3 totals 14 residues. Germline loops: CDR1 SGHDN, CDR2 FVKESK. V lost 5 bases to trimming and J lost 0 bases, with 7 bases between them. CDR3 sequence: CASSAGTNTGELFF. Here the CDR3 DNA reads TGTGCCAGCAGCGCGGGGACGAACACCGGGGAGCTGTTTTTT. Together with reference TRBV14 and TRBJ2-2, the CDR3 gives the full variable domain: EAGVTQFPSHSVIEKGQTVTLRCDPISGHDNLYWYRRVMGKEIKFLLHFVKESKQDESGMPNNRFLAERTGGTYSTLKVQPAELEDSGVYFCASSAGTNTGELFFGEGSRLTVL.

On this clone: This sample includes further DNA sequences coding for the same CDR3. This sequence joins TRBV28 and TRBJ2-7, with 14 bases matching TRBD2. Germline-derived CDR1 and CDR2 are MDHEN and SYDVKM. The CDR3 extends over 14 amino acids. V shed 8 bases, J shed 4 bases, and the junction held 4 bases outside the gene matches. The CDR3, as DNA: TGTGCCAGCCCCGGGACTAGCGGGAGTTACGAGCAGTACTTC. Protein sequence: CASPGTSGSYEQYF.

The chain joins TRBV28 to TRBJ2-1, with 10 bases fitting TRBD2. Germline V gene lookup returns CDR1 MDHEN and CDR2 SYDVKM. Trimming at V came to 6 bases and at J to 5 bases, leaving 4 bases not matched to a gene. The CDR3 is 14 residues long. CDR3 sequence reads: CASREGTSDNEQFF. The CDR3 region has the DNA TGTGCCAGCAGAGAAGGGACTAGCGACAATGAGCAGTTCTTC.

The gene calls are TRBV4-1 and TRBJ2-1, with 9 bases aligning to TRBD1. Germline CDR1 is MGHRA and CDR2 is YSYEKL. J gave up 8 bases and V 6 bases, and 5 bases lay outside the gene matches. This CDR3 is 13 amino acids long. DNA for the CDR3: TGCGCCAGCAGGGACAGGGGTGGGGATGAGCAGTTCTTC. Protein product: CASRDRGGDEQFF.

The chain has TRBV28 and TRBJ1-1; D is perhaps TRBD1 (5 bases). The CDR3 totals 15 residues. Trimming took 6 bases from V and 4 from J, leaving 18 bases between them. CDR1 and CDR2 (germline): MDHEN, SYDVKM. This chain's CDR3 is CASRLDGSGGTEAFF. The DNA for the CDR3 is TGTGCCAGCAGGTTAGACGGATCGGGGGGCACTGAAGCTTTCTTT. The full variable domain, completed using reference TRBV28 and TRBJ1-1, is DVKVTQSSRYLVKRTGEKVFLECVQDMDHENMFWYRQDPGLGLRLIYFSYDVKMKEKGDIPEGYSVSREKKERFSLILESASTNQTSMYLCASRLDGSGGTEAFFGQGTRLTVV.

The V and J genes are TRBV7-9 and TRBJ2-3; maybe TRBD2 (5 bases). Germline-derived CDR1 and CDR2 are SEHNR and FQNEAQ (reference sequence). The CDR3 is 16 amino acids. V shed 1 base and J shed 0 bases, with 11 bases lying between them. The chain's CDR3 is CASSLGVGDSTDTQYF. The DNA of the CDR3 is TGTGCCAGCAGCTTAGGGGTGGGAGATAGCACAGATACGCAGTATTTT.